This is a list of T cell receptor beta chains from one sample in a study of blood T cell repertoires in COVID-19. Measured with immunoSEQ multiplex PCR; TCRdb has only the in-frame clones, and not every one. Of under 80,000 clones detected, about 88% appear once; the ten largest clones hold 1.3% to 1.5%. The sequenced material came from peripheral blood. The origin of the receptors is a human donor in a cohort sampled during active COVID-19. The CDR3 runs from the conserved cysteine through the conserved F or W. The D gene is left open where the match is weak. Expanded clones are given a class, and other clones once, few, many or no size at all.

CDR3 length: 12; D gene: TRBD2; clone size: -; V gene: TRBV29-1; CDR3 protein: CSVRTSTGELFF
CDR3 length: 12; D gene: -; clone size: -; V gene: TRBV28; CDR3 protein: CASRGGDYGYTF
CDR3 length: 14; D gene: -; clone size: once; V gene: TRBV4-2; CDR3 protein: CASSPEGLGNEQFF
CDR3 length: 15; D gene: TRBD1; clone size: -; V gene: TRBV6-6; CDR3 protein: CASSSTGGVRTEAFF
CDR3 length: 14; D gene: TRBD1; clone size: -; V gene: TRBV10-2; CDR3 protein: CASRTGQGDQPQHF
CDR3 length: 15; D gene: -; clone size: few; V gene: TRBV6-1; CDR3 protein: CASSDWGGSNQPQHF
CDR3 length: 14; D gene: TRBD1; clone size: -; V gene: TRBV6-4; CDR3 protein: CASSARQGANEQFF
CDR3 length: 15; D gene: -; clone size: -; V gene: TRBV6-2/TRBV6-3; CDR3 protein: CASSPSRAYQETQYF
CDR3 length: 14; D gene: TRBD1; clone size: few; V gene: TRBV3-1/TRBV3-2; CDR3 protein: CASSLDRGHQPQHF
CDR3 length: 17; D gene: -; clone size: -; V gene: TRBV7-2; CDR3 protein: CASSSGLGQASYNEQFF
CDR3 length: 14; D gene: TRBD2; clone size: -; V gene: TRBV15; CDR3 protein: CATRGTSGRNEQFF
CDR3 length: 15; D gene: TRBD2; clone size: -; V gene: TRBV2; CDR3 protein: CASSSGRAPIGTQYF
CDR3 length: 14; D gene: -; clone size: -; V gene: TRBV19; CDR3 protein: CASSKGREGTEAFF
CDR3 length: 13; D gene: -; clone size: -; V gene: TRBV30; CDR3 protein: CAWEPGPTGELFF
CDR3 length: 13; D gene: -; clone size: -; V gene: TRBV19; CDR3 protein: CASSNRGQQPQHF
CDR3 length: 11; D gene: -; clone size: -; V gene: TRBV25-1; CDR3 protein: CASSGRETQYF
CDR3 length: 13; D gene: TRBD1; clone size: -; V gene: TRBV6-6; CDR3 protein: CASLGGLGQPQHF
CDR3 length: 16; D gene: -; clone size: -; V gene: TRBV19; CDR3 protein: CASSMQVRANTGELFF